The rows below give T cell receptor beta chains drawn from one sample of a study of shared clonotypes between healthy human individuals. Produced via immunoSEQ multiplex PCR; TCRdb's table is partial and in-frame only. The repertoire includes more than 2 million clones, around 96% of them detected once, and roughly 1% sits in the top ten. Sequenced input: naive CD8+ T cells sorted from blood. These receptors came from a man aged 18 to 29 in good health. Both conserved end residues are part of each CDR3. Each record gives: clone size, V gene, J gene, D gene, CDR3 DNA, CDR3 protein. A D gene is named only where the DNA matches it firmly. Size is stated for part of the rows, as once, few or many counts, or as a class when the clone is expanded.

>NA|TRBV29-1|TRBJ2-1|TRBD2
TGCAGCGTTGAAGGTGACTGGACTAGCGGGGGAGTATACAATGAGCAGTTCTTC
CSVEGDWTSGGVYNEQFF
>NA|TRBV27|TRBJ1-1|NA
TGTGCCAGCAGGAGCCTAGGCACTGAAGCTTTCTTT
CASRSLGTEAFF
>NA|TRBV10-3|TRBJ2-3|NA
TGTGCCATCAGTGAGTCGATTACGCAGGGTGACCTCTCAGATACGCAGTATTTT
CAISESITQGDLSDTQYF
>NA|TRBV7-2|TRBJ1-1|NA
TGTGCCAGCAGCTTACAGGCAGGATCCTTGAACACTGAAGCTTTCTTT
CASSLQAGSLNTEAFF
>NA|TRBV6-5|TRBJ1-1|TRBD1
TGTGCCAGCAGTTACTCGGGGACAGCGAACACTGAAGCTTTCTTT
CASSYSGTANTEAFF
>NA|TRBV6-1|TRBJ1-1|NA
TGTGCCAGCAGTGAAGGATTCTTT
CASSEGFF
>once|TRBV7-9|TRBJ2-5|TRBD2
TGTGCCAGCAGCACCGGACTAGCGGGGGGCTATTCCCAAGAGACCCAGTACTTC
CASSTGLAGGYSQETQYF
>NA|TRBV6-5|TRBJ2-7|NA
TGTGCCAGCAGTCCCCAGAGGGACTACGAGCAGTACTTC
CASSPQRDYEQYF
>NA|TRBV7-6|TRBJ1-4|NA
TGTGCCAGCAGCTTAGGCCAGGGTGAAAAACTGTTTTTT
CASSLGQGEKLFF
>NA|TRBV19|TRBJ2-7|NA
TGTGCCAGTAGTATAAGCCTGGCCTACGAGCAGTACTTC
CASSISLAYEQYF
>once|TRBV4-1|TRBJ2-3|NA
TGCGCCAGCAGCCGGGTTGAGATAGATACGCAGTATTTT
CASSRVEIDTQYF
>once|TRBV9|TRBJ1-6|NA
TGTGCCAGCAGCGTAGAAGGGGACTATAATTCACCCCTCCACTTT
CASSVEGDYNSPLHF
>once|TRBV7-9|TRBJ2-3|NA
TGTGCCAGCAGCTCACCCACCGCCCCAGATACGCAGTATTTT
CASSSPTAPDTQYF
>NA|TRBV9|TRBJ2-3|NA
TGTGCCAGCAGCGGGATGCTAGATACGCAGTATTTT
CASSGMLDTQYF
>NA|TRBV28|TRBJ2-3|TRBD2
TGTGCCAGCAGTTTAACACTAGCGGGGATCACAGATACGCAGTATTTT
CASSLTLAGITDTQYF
>NA|TRBV30|TRBJ2-1|TRBD1
TGTGCCTGGGACAGGGTCGGTGAGCAGTTCTTC
CAWDRVGEQFF
>NA|TRBV12-5|TRBJ1-1|NA
TGTGCTAGTGCCATATCGACAGGTGAAGTTTTCTTT
CASAISTGEVFF
>NA|TRBV7-9|TRBJ2-7|TRBD1
TGTGCCAGCAGCACCAACAGGGGCCCACCCTACGAGCAGTACTTC
CASSTNRGPPYEQYF
>NA|TRBV2|TRBJ1-2|NA
TGTGCCAGCAGTGAAGCGGGGTTTCAGTATGGCTACACCTTC
CASSEAGFQYGYTF
>NA|TRBV21-1|TRBJ1-4|NA
TGTGCCAGCAGCAACAGGGGGCGGGTCGAAAAACTGTTTTTT
CASSNRGRVEKLFF
>NA|TRBV5-6|TRBJ1-1|NA
TGTGCCAGCAGCGCGACACGGACGAACACTGAAGCTTTCTTT
CASSATRTNTEAFF
>NA|TRBV4-2|TRBJ2-1|TRBD2
TGTGCCAGCAGCCAAGATCTCCCGGCGGGGGAGGCCAATGAGCAGTTCTTC
CASSQDLPAGEANEQFF
>NA|TRBV30|TRBJ2-1|NA
TGTGCCTGGAATTCTGTCTCCTACAATGAGCAGTTCTTC
CAWNSVSYNEQFF
>NA|TRBV4-3|TRBJ2-7|TRBD2
TGCGCCAGCAGCCCAGGGACTAGCGGGAGTGTCTACGAGCAGTACTTC
CASSPGTSGSVYEQYF
>NA|TRBV7-3|TRBJ1-5|TRBD1
TGTGCCAGCAGCTTTCCGGGACAGGGTAGCAATCAGCCCCAGCATTTT
CASSFPGQGSNQPQHF
>NA|TRBV10-2|TRBJ1-6|NA
TGCGCCAGCAGCCCGACACGGGAAGGTCATTCACCCCTCCACTTT
CASSPTREGHSPLHF